The source of this TCR beta chain is a study of spatial heterogeneity in lung cancer. Across the whole study: Across the raw uncorrected reads, a unique TCR and UMI combination was observed, on average, more than ten times.

There are 16 residues in the CDR3. The germline CDR1 and CDR2 sequences are SGHRS and YFSETQ. Trimming pared 3 bases from V and 3 bases from J, leaving 16 bases between. At least ten counts were recorded for this clonotype. Every TCR cDNA molecule carried a tag that served as a unique molecular identifier. TCRdb itself ran the 5' RACE reads through MiXCR, one entry per CDR3 protein. Of tens of thousands of distinct CDR3 sequences listed, around 13% are singletons. As to time point: sample taken at primary tumor resection. The study sequenced unsorted whole RNA from tumor, nontumor lung or frozen PBMC. The sequence was collected from a male donor with early-stage non-small cell lung cancer. The chain recombines TRBV5-1 with TRBJ2-1; the D gene is possibly TRBD1 (5 bases). The sample was PBMCs, taken at surgery. CDR3 coding DNA: TGCGCCAGCAGCTCATCCCAGGGTGGTAACTACAATGAGCAGTTCTTC. Amino acid sequence: CASSSSQGGNYNEQFF.